This T cell receptor beta chain is from a study of T cell responses to AZD1222 COVID-19 vaccine. Whole-study results and caveats: Compared with day 0, the breadth and depth of the Spike-specific TCR repertoire rose significantly after two doses of AZD1222. Vaccine-associated CD4 TCRs ranged over spike, dominating at 160-218 and 743-854. Females outnumbered males among donors, who were mostly white British; clonal diversity was possibly underestimated.

CDR1 and CDR2 from the germline V gene are SGHRS and YFSETQ. V lost 5 bases to trimming and J lost 2 bases; unmatched junction nucleotides: 7. This CDR3 spans 14 amino acids. The study pooled second doses at about 4 or about 12 weeks. Repertoires were generated with immunoSEQ multiplex PCR, while TCRdb's copy carries only in-frame clones and drops some. The sample yields around 190,000 clones, almost 90% seen once. The table lists this clone with a count of one. What it binds is not known. The chain combines TRBV5-1 with TRBJ2-7; 7 bases line up with TRBD1. The material was peripheral blood, obtained 28 days after the second AZD1222 dose. This clonotype was sampled from an adult who received the AZD1222 COVID-19 vaccine. CDR3 in DNA: TGCGCCAGCAGTAAAACAGGGGCACCCTACGAGCAGTACTTC. As protein: CASSKTGAPYEQYF.